Listed below are T cell receptor beta chains from one sample, sequenced in a study of T cell changes during pregnancy in multiple sclerosis. Repertoires were generated with immunoSEQ multiplex PCR, while TCRdb's copy carries only in-frame clones and drops some. The sample records 40,000 to 60,000 clones, around 94% being singletons. Here the sequenced sample was CD4+ T cells from peripheral blood mononuclear cells, taken in the first trimester of pregnancy. These receptors were taken from a female donor with multiple sclerosis, enrolled in a pregnancy study. CDR3s include the opening cysteine and the closing phenylalanine or tryptophan. Each record gives: CDR3 protein, CDR3 DNA, D gene, clone size, J gene, V gene. D genes are given only for firm matches. Clone size, where shown, is once, few, many, or a class for clones that have expanded.

CDR3 protein: CASSPLQEAEQYF
CDR3 DNA: TGTGCCAGCTCACCACTGCAGGAGGCAGAGCAGTACTTC
D gene: -
clone size: -
J gene: TRBJ2-7
V gene: TRBV18

CDR3 protein: CASSPRKTSGGANEQFF
CDR3 DNA: TGTGCCAGCAGCCCGCGAAAGACTAGCGGGGGGGCTAATGAGCAGTTCTTC
D gene: TRBD2
clone size: -
J gene: TRBJ2-1
V gene: TRBV4-2

CDR3 protein: CASSLARAEAFF
CDR3 DNA: TGTGCCAGCAGCTTAGCCCGGGCTGAAGCTTTCTTT
D gene: -
clone size: -
J gene: TRBJ1-1
V gene: TRBV7-3

CDR3 protein: CASSLGAGGTQETQYF
CDR3 DNA: TGTGCCAGCAGCTTAGGTGCCGGGGGGACCCAAGAGACCCAGTACTTC
D gene: TRBD2
clone size: -
J gene: TRBJ2-5
V gene: TRBV7-6

CDR3 protein: CASSFRVYNEQFF
CDR3 DNA: TGTGCCAGCAGTTTCAGGGTCTACAATGAGCAGTTCTTC
D gene: -
clone size: -
J gene: TRBJ2-1
V gene: TRBV6-6

CDR3 protein: CASSLLVTTSGANVLTF
CDR3 DNA: TGTGCCAGCAGCTTGTTAGTCACCACCTCTGGGGCCAACGTCCTGACTTTC
D gene: -
clone size: -
J gene: TRBJ2-6
V gene: TRBV5-8

CDR3 protein: CASSRLAGTSYNEQFF
CDR3 DNA: TGTGCCAGCAGCAGATTAGCGGGGACATCCTACAATGAGCAGTTCTTC
D gene: TRBD2
clone size: -
J gene: TRBJ2-1
V gene: TRBV7-2

CDR3 protein: CASSLGRPGDTGELFF
CDR3 DNA: TGTGCCAGCAGCTTAGGACGACCAGGGGACACCGGGGAGCTGTTTTTT
D gene: -
clone size: -
J gene: TRBJ2-2
V gene: TRBV7-9

CDR3 protein: CASSPLGLAGTNEQFF
CDR3 DNA: TGTGCCAGCTCACCACTGGGACTAGCGGGGACCAATGAGCAGTTCTTC
D gene: TRBD2
clone size: once
J gene: TRBJ2-1
V gene: TRBV18

CDR3 protein: CAWSMLAGGGVTDTQYF
CDR3 DNA: TGTGCCTGGAGTATGTTAGCGGGGGGCGGGGTCACAGATACGCAGTATTTT
D gene: TRBD2
clone size: -
J gene: TRBJ2-3
V gene: TRBV30

CDR3 protein: CASRFRGTYNEQFF
CDR3 DNA: TGCGCCAGCAGATTTCGGGGGACCTACAATGAGCAGTTCTTC
D gene: -
clone size: -
J gene: TRBJ2-1
V gene: TRBV5-1

CDR3 protein: CSVAGLTGPYEKLFF
CDR3 DNA: TGCAGCGTTGCAGGCCTGACAGGGCCCTATGAAAAACTGTTTTTT
D gene: TRBD1
clone size: -
J gene: TRBJ1-4
V gene: TRBV29-1

CDR3 protein: CASSFVTSGEYEQYF
CDR3 DNA: TGTGCCAGCAGCTTCGTGACTAGCGGGGAATACGAGCAGTACTTC
D gene: TRBD2
clone size: -
J gene: TRBJ2-7
V gene: TRBV7-2

CDR3 protein: CASSRQSVATGELFF
CDR3 DNA: TGTGCCAGCAGCAGACAGTCCGTGGCCACCGGGGAGCTGTTTTTT
D gene: -
clone size: -
J gene: TRBJ2-2
V gene: TRBV5-8

CDR3 protein: CASSDSGGGQYF
CDR3 DNA: TGTGCCAGCAGCGACTCGGGGGGAGGTCAGTACTTC
D gene: TRBD2
clone size: -
J gene: TRBJ2-5
V gene: TRBV9

CDR3 protein: CASSSMGGHPPYEQYF
CDR3 DNA: TGTGCCAGCAGCTCTATGGGGGGTCACCCTCCCTACGAGCAGTACTTC
D gene: -
clone size: -
J gene: TRBJ2-7
V gene: TRBV2

CDR3 protein: CASRQGTINQPQHF
CDR3 DNA: TGTGCCAGCCGACAGGGCACGATCAATCAGCCCCAGCATTTT
D gene: TRBD1
clone size: -
J gene: TRBJ1-5
V gene: TRBV19

CDR3 protein: CSVDRGNTGELFF
CDR3 DNA: TGCAGCGTCGACAGGGGGAACACCGGGGAGCTGTTTTTT
D gene: TRBD1
clone size: -
J gene: TRBJ2-2
V gene: TRBV29-1

CDR3 protein: CASSLDREGGYTF
CDR3 DNA: TGTGCCAGCAGCTTAGACAGGGAAGGAGGCTACACCTTC
D gene: TRBD1
clone size: -
J gene: TRBJ1-2
V gene: TRBV7-3

CDR3 protein: CASSTSGGTDTQYF
CDR3 DNA: TGCGCCAGCAGCACAAGCGGGGGCACAGATACGCAGTATTTT
D gene: TRBD2
clone size: -
J gene: TRBJ2-3
V gene: TRBV5-1

CDR3 protein: CASSRSSGYNTDTQYF
CDR3 DNA: TGTGCCAGCAGCAGGTCTAGCGGGTACAACACAGATACGCAGTATTTT
D gene: TRBD2
clone size: -
J gene: TRBJ2-3
V gene: TRBV7-3

CDR3 protein: CASSLVGALNSPLHF
CDR3 DNA: TGTGCCAGCAGCTTGGTTGGGGCCCTTAATTCACCCCTCCACTTT
D gene: -
clone size: -
J gene: TRBJ1-6
V gene: TRBV5-6

CDR3 protein: CASSADRGMNTEAFF
CDR3 DNA: TGTGCCAGCAGTGCCGACAGGGGCATGAACACTGAAGCTTTCTTT
D gene: TRBD1
clone size: -
J gene: TRBJ1-1
V gene: TRBV25-1

CDR3 protein: CASSPYGGMRNNEQFF
CDR3 DNA: TGCGCCAGCAGCCCCTACGGGGGGATGAGAAACAATGAGCAGTTCTTC
D gene: TRBD2
clone size: -
J gene: TRBJ2-1
V gene: TRBV5-1

CDR3 protein: CASSEIPRNEQFF
CDR3 DNA: TGTGCCAGCAGTGAAATCCCGAGGAATGAGCAGTTCTTC
D gene: -
clone size: -
J gene: TRBJ2-1
V gene: TRBV6-1

CDR3 protein: CASSMDISSYNEQFF
CDR3 DNA: TGTGCCAGCAGTATGGACATAAGCTCCTACAATGAGCAGTTCTTC
D gene: -
clone size: -
J gene: TRBJ2-1
V gene: TRBV2

CDR3 protein: CASSEQFRGVGGYTF
CDR3 DNA: TGCGCCAGCAGTGAGCAGTTTCGGGGTGTTGGTGGCTACACCTTC
D gene: -
clone size: -
J gene: TRBJ1-2
V gene: TRBV10-2

CDR3 protein: CASGLGQNRAEGYTF
CDR3 DNA: TGTGCTAGTGGTTTGGGACAAAACAGGGCTGAAGGCTACACCTTC
D gene: -
clone size: -
J gene: TRBJ1-2
V gene: TRBV12-5

CDR3 protein: CASSLLANSGNTIYF
CDR3 DNA: TGTGCCAGCAGCTTACTAGCCAACTCTGGAAACACCATATATTTT
D gene: -
clone size: -
J gene: TRBJ1-3
V gene: TRBV11-2

CDR3 protein: CASRGRRATDTQYF
CDR3 DNA: TGTGCCAGCAGGGGACGGAGGGCCACAGATACGCAGTATTTT
D gene: -
clone size: -
J gene: TRBJ2-3
V gene: TRBV25-1

CDR3 protein: CASSEAGTHRKTEAFF
CDR3 DNA: TGTGCCAGCAGTGAAGCGGGCACCCACAGGAAAACTGAAGCTTTCTTT
D gene: -
clone size: -
J gene: TRBJ1-1
V gene: TRBV6-1

CDR3 protein: CASSEKRGGAEQFF
CDR3 DNA: TGTGCCAGCAGTGAAAAGCGGGGGGGAGCTGAGCAGTTCTTC
D gene: TRBD2
clone size: -
J gene: TRBJ2-1
V gene: TRBV2

CDR3 protein: CASSEAKYGYTF
CDR3 DNA: TGTGCCAGCAGTGAAGCCAAATATGGCTACACCTTC
D gene: -
clone size: -
J gene: TRBJ1-2
V gene: TRBV6-1

CDR3 protein: CAWSVVGGPNEQFF
CDR3 DNA: TGTGCCTGGAGTGTAGTGGGGGGTCCCAATGAGCAGTTCTTC
D gene: -
clone size: -
J gene: TRBJ2-1
V gene: TRBV30

CDR3 protein: CASSVGSRGQETQYF
CDR3 DNA: TGTGCCAGCAGCGTAGGGTCCAGGGGGCAAGAGACCCAGTACTTC
D gene: TRBD1
clone size: -
J gene: TRBJ2-5
V gene: TRBV9

CDR3 protein: CASSGTSGGYTDTQYF
CDR3 DNA: TGTGCCAGCAGCGGAACTAGCGGGGGGTACACAGATACGCAGTATTTT
D gene: TRBD2
clone size: -
J gene: TRBJ2-3
V gene: TRBV6-6

CDR3 protein: CATNGLAGGHGEQFF
CDR3 DNA: TGTGCCACCAACGGACTAGCGGGGGGGCATGGTGAGCAGTTCTTC
D gene: TRBD2
clone size: -
J gene: TRBJ2-1
V gene: TRBV27

CDR3 protein: CAISTGGASHQPQHF
CDR3 DNA: TGTGCCATCAGCACAGGGGGCGCTTCTCATCAGCCCCAGCATTTT
D gene: TRBD1
clone size: -
J gene: TRBJ1-5
V gene: TRBV10-3

CDR3 protein: CAWSATGSGVHF
CDR3 DNA: TGTGCCTGGAGCGCGACAGGGAGTGGGGTGCACTTC
D gene: TRBD1
clone size: -
J gene: TRBJ2-5
V gene: TRBV30

CDR3 protein: CASGAKSRLTTNEKLFF
CDR3 DNA: TGTGCCAGCGGGGCTAAAAGCCGGCTTACAACTAATGAAAAACTGTTTTTT
D gene: -
clone size: -
J gene: TRBJ1-4
V gene: TRBV7-8

CDR3 protein: CASSPSGGGTDTQYF
CDR3 DNA: TGTGCCAGCAGCCCTAGTGGGGGCGGCACAGATACGCAGTATTTT
D gene: -
clone size: -
J gene: TRBJ2-3
V gene: TRBV5-4

CDR3 protein: CASSSSDRSGNTIYF
CDR3 DNA: TGTGCCAGCAGCTCCTCGGACAGGTCTGGAAACACCATATATTTT
D gene: TRBD1
clone size: -
J gene: TRBJ1-3
V gene: TRBV5-6

CDR3 protein: CATSRGQGAEGKNIQYF
CDR3 DNA: TGTGCCACCAGCAGGGGTCAGGGGGCTGAGGGCAAAAACATTCAGTACTTC
D gene: TRBD1
clone size: -
J gene: TRBJ2-4
V gene: TRBV15

CDR3 protein: CASIGANATNEKLFF
CDR3 DNA: TGCGCCAGCATTGGGGCCAATGCAACTAATGAAAAACTGTTTTTT
D gene: -
clone size: -
J gene: TRBJ1-4
V gene: TRBV23-1

CDR3 protein: CASSISPGTLYEQYF
CDR3 DNA: TGTGCCAGTAGTATAAGTCCCGGGACACTCTACGAGCAGTACTTC
D gene: -
clone size: -
J gene: TRBJ2-7
V gene: TRBV19

CDR3 protein: CASSLYGPGQGASNYGYTF
CDR3 DNA: TGTGCCAGCAGCTTGTATGGCCCGGGACAGGGGGCCTCTAACTATGGCTACACCTTC
D gene: TRBD1
clone size: once
J gene: TRBJ1-2
V gene: TRBV5-6

CDR3 protein: CASSASGTGLNTEAFF
CDR3 DNA: TGTGCCAGCAGCGCATCCGGGACAGGGTTAAACACTGAAGCTTTCTTT
D gene: TRBD1
clone size: -
J gene: TRBJ1-1
V gene: TRBV5-4

CDR3 protein: CASSFRDRVNPPLHF
CDR3 DNA: TGTGCCAGCAGTTTCCGGGACAGGGTGAATCCACCCCTCCACTTT
D gene: TRBD1
clone size: -
J gene: TRBJ1-6
V gene: TRBV27

CDR3 protein: CASGVVGGDRVSPLHF
CDR3 DNA: TGTGCCAGCGGAGTAGTGGGGGGGGACAGGGTTTCACCCCTCCACTTT
D gene: TRBD1
clone size: -
J gene: TRBJ1-6
V gene: TRBV5-4

CDR3 protein: CATSLWAGEQYF
CDR3 DNA: TGTGCCACCAGTTTATGGGCGGGCGAGCAGTACTTC
D gene: -
clone size: -
J gene: TRBJ2-7
V gene: TRBV15

CDR3 protein: CASSSPPGTGGTETQYF
CDR3 DNA: TGTGCCAGCAGCTCCCCTCCCGGGACAGGGGGTACTGAGACCCAGTACTTC
D gene: TRBD1
clone size: -
J gene: TRBJ2-5
V gene: TRBV11-3

CDR3 protein: CASSYGRSNQPQHF
CDR3 DNA: TGTGCCAGCAGCTACGGCAGGAGCAATCAGCCCCAGCATTTT
D gene: -
clone size: -
J gene: TRBJ1-5
V gene: TRBV5-8

CDR3 protein: CASGKARFSHVNTEAFF
CDR3 DNA: TGTGCCAGCGGTAAAGCCCGGTTTTCCCATGTGAACACTGAAGCTTTCTTT
D gene: -
clone size: once
J gene: TRBJ1-1
V gene: TRBV11-2